A selection of T cell receptor beta chains follows, all from one sample in a study of shared clonotypes between healthy human individuals. TCRdb's table, derived via immunoSEQ multiplex PCR, lists solely in-frame clones and lacks some. In the table there are about 2.1 million clones, about 93% of which are singletons. Sequenced sample: naive CD8+ T cells from PBMCs. The origin of the receptors is a young man in good health. Some clones in this sample may be carry-over from other donors' samples. The CDR3 runs from the conserved cysteine through the conserved F or W. Fields, in order: V gene, clone size, D gene, J gene, CDR3 DNA, CDR3 protein. D genes are given only for firm matches. A row's size may be missing; if present it is once, few, many or a size class.

TRBV6-1,NA,NA,TRBJ2-3,TGTGCCAGCACTATGATTCGTTCTAGCACAGATACGCAGTATTTT,CASTMIRSSTDTQYF
TRBV9,NA,NA,TRBJ2-7,TGTGCCAGCAGCGTAGGTGATGCCCCTTACGAGCAGTACTTC,CASSVGDAPYEQYF
TRBV10-3,NA,NA,TRBJ2-3,TGTGCCATCAGTGAAGTCCTCAGGCGGAAAGTTAGCACAGATACGCAGTATTTT,CAISEVLRRKVSTDTQYF
TRBV6-1,NA,NA,TRBJ2-7,TGTGCCATTTCGGACGGTCCGGGGCCTTACGAGCAGTACTTC,CAISDGPGPYEQYF
TRBV9,NA,TRBD1,TRBJ1-4,TGTGCCAGCAACGGACAGGGGGCCCCTAATGAAAAACTGTTTTTT,CASNGQGAPNEKLFF
TRBV28,NA,NA,TRBJ2-1,TGTGCCAGCAGTAGAGACAGACTCTTCAATGAGCAGTTCTTC,CASSRDRLFNEQFF
TRBV7-9,once,NA,TRBJ2-5,TGTGCCAGCAGCGCGAACAGGGTACTAAGGGAGACCCAGTACTTC,CASSANRVLRETQYF
TRBV6-1,NA,TRBD2,TRBJ2-1,TGTGCCAGCAGTGCCCGCCGCGGGAGTAGCCCTTACAATGAGCAGTTCTTC,CASSARRGSSPYNEQFF
TRBV25-1,NA,NA,TRBJ1-5,TGTGCCAGCAGTGAATTTAGGGGAGATCAGCCCCAGCATTTT,CASSEFRGDQPQHF
TRBV15,NA,NA,TRBJ2-3,TGTGCCACCAGCGCGGAGTACGCTAGCACAGATACGCAGTATTTT,CATSAEYASTDTQYF
TRBV9,NA,NA,TRBJ2-1,TGTGCCAGCAGCGGAGGGGGTTCGGGTAATGAGCAGTTCTTC,CASSGGGSGNEQFF
TRBV4-1,few,NA,TRBJ1-2,TGCGCCAGCAGCGACAGGAACTCTTCCTATGGCTACACCTTC,CASSDRNSSYGYTF
TRBV9,NA,NA,TRBJ2-7,TGTGCCAGCAGCAACCGGGACTCCCAGGTCGAGCAGTACTTC,CASSNRDSQVEQYF
TRBV7-8,NA,NA,TRBJ1-1,TGTGCCAGCAGCTTAGCCCCTGAAGCTTTCTTT,CASSLAPEAFF
TRBV21-1,NA,NA,TRBJ2-3,TGTGCCAGCACGCAAACAGGAAGAGGGCTAGCGGGTGCTATACGGACAGATACGCAGTATTTT,CASTQTGRGLAGAIRTDTQYF
TRBV27,NA,TRBD2,TRBJ2-7,TGTGCCAGCAGTTCTCTAGCGGGAGGGCCGTGGGAGCAGTACTTC,CASSSLAGGPWEQYF
TRBV4-3,NA,TRBD1,TRBJ1-1,TGCGCCAGCAGCCACACGTCAGGGGGCGTCCAAGCTTTCTTT,CASSHTSGGVQAFF
TRBV28,NA,TRBD1,TRBJ2-1,TGTGCCAGCAGTTCCTCGGACAGGGGGCGAAGTGAGCAGTTCTTC,CASSSSDRGRSEQFF
TRBV6-6,NA,NA,TRBJ2-5,TGTGCCAGCAGTTACTCGAAGCTTGGAGAGACCCAGTACTTC,CASSYSKLGETQYF
TRBV10-1,NA,NA,TRBJ1-1,TGCGCCAGCAGTGGGGGGGATCCCGGCGGCACTGAAGCTTTCTTT,CASSGGDPGGTEAFF
TRBV19,NA,TRBD1,TRBJ2-5,TGTGCCAGTAGAAATTCCGGGACAGGGGGCCTCGAGACCCAGTACTTC,CASRNSGTGGLETQYF
TRBV2,NA,NA,TRBJ2-2,TGTGCCAGCAGTGAACGGACAGCCGGGGAGCTGTTTTTT,CASSERTAGELFF
TRBV19,few,TRBD2,TRBJ2-1,TGTGCCAGTAGTGATCTAGCGGGAGGGATGAATGAGCAGTTCTTC,CASSDLAGGMNEQFF
TRBV27,NA,TRBD1,TRBJ1-2,TGTGCCTCCCGGGACAGGGAGACGGGCGGCTACACCTTC,CASRDRETGGYTF
TRBV5-8,NA,NA,TRBJ1-5,TGTGCCAGCAGCTTGGAAGGTTTCCAACAGCCCCAGCATTTT,CASSLEGFQQPQHF
TRBV30,NA,TRBD2,TRBJ2-3,TGTGCCTGGGGGCGGCGAGCGGGAGGGAGGGCAGATACGCAGTATTTT,CAWGRRAGGRADTQYF
TRBV9,NA,NA,TRBJ2-5,TGTGCCAGCAGCGTTCCGCTTCGCGATGATAGGAATCCGGAGACCCAGTACTTC,CASSVPLRDDRNPETQYF
TRBV4-1,NA,NA,TRBJ2-2,TGCGCCAGCAGCCACTACGGAACCGGGGAGCTGTTTTTT,CASSHYGTGELFF
TRBV9,NA,NA,TRBJ1-3,TGTGCCAGCAGCTACGGCCTTCCCGGAAACACCATATATTTT,CASSYGLPGNTIYF
TRBV19,NA,TRBD1,TRBJ2-7,TGTGCCAGTAGTTCAAGACAGGGGGGTCGGTTAAACTACGAGCAGTACTTC,CASSSRQGGRLNYEQYF
TRBV28,once,TRBD2,TRBJ2-7,TGTGCCAGCAGTCGGACTAGCGGGAGGGCGTACGAGCAGTACTTC,CASSRTSGRAYEQYF
TRBV27,NA,NA,TRBJ2-7,TGTGCCAGCAGTTTAGGTCGGAGCTACGAGCAGTACTTC,CASSLGRSYEQYF
TRBV11-3,once,NA,TRBJ2-7,TGTGCCAGCAACCCCAGACAGGTCTACGAGCAGTACTTC,CASNPRQVYEQYF
TRBV6-5,NA,NA,TRBJ1-1,TGTGCCAGCACCGACGGGGAGCAAGAAGCTTTCTTT,CASTDGEQEAFF
TRBV27,NA,TRBD1,TRBJ1-2,TGTGCCAGCAGTTTAAGGGGGCTCCCCTATGGCTACACCTTC,CASSLRGLPYGYTF
TRBV7-8,NA,NA,TRBJ2-1,TGTGCAGGCGGGTCCTCAGAGATCAATGAGCAGTTCTTC,CAGGSSEINEQFF
TRBV4-3,NA,NA,TRBJ2-1,TGCGCCAGCAGCCACGGGGCCAGCTCCTACAATGAGCAGTTCTTC,CASSHGASSYNEQFF
TRBV13,NA,TRBD1,TRBJ1-1,TGTGCCAGCAGCTTAGCCCTGGACAGGGAAAACGAAGCTTTCTTT,CASSLALDRENEAFF
TRBV28,NA,NA,TRBJ1-5,TGTGCCAGCAGTTTATACAATAGCAATCAGCCCCAGCATTTT,CASSLYNSNQPQHF
TRBV7-2,NA,NA,TRBJ2-7,TGTGCCAGCAGCTCCCGCTCCTACGAGCAGTACTTC,CASSSRSYEQYF